A selection of T cell receptor beta chains follows, all from one sample in a study of blood T cell repertoires in COVID-19. TCRdb's copy holds only in-frame clones and misses some; the assay was immunoSEQ multiplex PCR. Among 250,000 or so clones listed, 83% were seen once. Material: PBMCs or T cells enriched from blood (not recorded which). These TCRs come from a woman aged 40-49 years who had been exposed to COVID-19. Each CDR3 is given with its conserved first and last residue. The D gene is left open where the match is weak. Clone sizes are given selectively: once, few, many, or a class where the clone is expanded.

D gene	clone size	V gene	J gene	CDR3 DNA	CDR3 protein
TRBD1	.	TRBV11-2	TRBJ2-7	TGTGCCAGCAGCTTAGATTCAGGGACAGGAGAGCAGTACTTC	CASSLDSGTGEQYF
.	.	TRBV4-1	TRBJ2-3	TGCGCCAGCAGCCAAGATCGGCGCGGGGGCTCTTATACGCAGTATTTT	CASSQDRRGGSYTQYF
.	.	TRBV7-2	TRBJ2-7	TGTGCCAGCAGCTTAAGGCGAAGCGGCTACGAGCAGTACTTC	CASSLRRSGYEQYF
.	.	TRBV30	TRBJ1-4	TGTGCCTGGAGTGTACGGGGGGCGCGGGGGTTAAATGAAAAACTGTTTTTT	CAWSVRGARGLNEKLFF
.	.	TRBV12-3/TRBV12-4	TRBJ1-5	TGTGCCAGCAGTTTAAGAGAAAATCAGCCCCAGCATTTT	CASSLRENQPQHF
.	.	TRBV6-2/TRBV6-3	TRBJ2-3	TGTGCCAGCAGTTACCCTTATGCGGATACGCAGTATTTT	CASSYPYADTQYF
TRBD1	few	TRBV2	TRBJ2-1	TGTGCCAGCAGCCGAGACAGGGGCGATGAGCAGTTCTTC	CASSRDRGDEQFF
TRBD1	.	TRBV3-1/TRBV3-2	TRBJ1-5	TGTGCCAGCAGCCATTATGGACAGGGGATTCAGCCCCAGCATTTT	CASSHYGQGIQPQHF
.	.	TRBV4-3	TRBJ2-1	TGCGCCAGCAGCCAAGCCCGCATCGGGGGGGGACAGAATGAGCAGTTCTTC	CASSQARIGGGQNEQFF
.	few	TRBV5-4	TRBJ1-2	TGTGCCAGCAGCTTATCCGGAGGTGGGGGCTACACCTTC	CASSLSGGGGYTF
.	.	TRBV5-5	TRBJ1-2	TGTGCCAGCAGCCCCGGAGCCTATAGCTCTGGCTACACCTTC	CASSPGAYSSGYTF
.	.	TRBV4-1	TRBJ1-1	TGCGCCAGCAGCCAAGATCCACAAAACACTGAAGCTTTCTTT	CASSQDPQNTEAFF
TRBD2	.	TRBV4-1	TRBJ2-3	TGCGCCAGCAGCCACCCACGAGGGACTAGCGGGGGTGCGAGCACAGATACGCAGTATTTT	CASSHPRGTSGGASTDTQYF
TRBD2	.	TRBV5-1	TRBJ2-1	TGCGCCAGCAGCTTGGGACTAGCGGGGGGGCGCTTTTCCTACAATGAGCAGTTCTTC	CASSLGLAGGRFSYNEQFF
TRBD1	.	TRBV7-8	TRBJ1-4	TGTGCCAGCAGCTTAGTCAGACAGGGCCCTTTGTTTGCTAATGAAAAACTGTTTTTT	CASSLVRQGPLFANEKLFF
TRBD1	.	TRBV28	TRBJ1-2	TGTGCCAGCAGACTACAGGGGGCGGTGAACTATGGCTACACCTTC	CASRLQGAVNYGYTF
.	.	TRBV19	TRBJ2-1	TGTGCCAGTAGTATAGGACACTACAATGAGCAGTTCTTC	CASSIGHYNEQFF
.	.	TRBV30	TRBJ2-3	TGTGCCTGGAGTTCCGACAAATTCGGTACGCAGTATTTT	CAWSSDKFGTQYF
TRBD1	.	TRBV7-2	TRBJ2-5	TGTGCCAGCAGCCTAGGACAGGGCTACCAAGAGACCCAGTACTTC	CASSLGQGYQETQYF
.	.	TRBV5-8	TRBJ2-1	TGTGCCAGCAGCCCCTACGGGAGCAATGAGCAGTTCTTC	CASSPYGSNEQFF
TRBD1	.	TRBV7-2	TRBJ2-1	TGTGCCAGCAGCTCGGGACAGGGTGACTCTATTTATTCCTACAATGAGCAGTTCTTC	CASSSGQGDSIYSYNEQFF